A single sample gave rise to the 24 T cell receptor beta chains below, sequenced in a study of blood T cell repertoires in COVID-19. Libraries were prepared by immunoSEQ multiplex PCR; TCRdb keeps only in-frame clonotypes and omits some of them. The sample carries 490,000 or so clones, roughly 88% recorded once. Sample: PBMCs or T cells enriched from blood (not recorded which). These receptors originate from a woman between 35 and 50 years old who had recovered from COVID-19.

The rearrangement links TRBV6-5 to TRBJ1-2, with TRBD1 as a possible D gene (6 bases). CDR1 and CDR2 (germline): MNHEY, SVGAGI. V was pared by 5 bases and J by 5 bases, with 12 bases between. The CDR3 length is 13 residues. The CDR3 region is CASSTGGRYGYTF. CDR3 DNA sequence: TGTGCCAGCAGTACGGGGGGCCGATATGGCTACACCTTC.

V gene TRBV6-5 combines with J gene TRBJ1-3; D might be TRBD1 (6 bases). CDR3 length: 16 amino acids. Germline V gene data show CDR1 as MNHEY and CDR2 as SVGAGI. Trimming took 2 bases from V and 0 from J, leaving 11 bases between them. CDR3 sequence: CASSYPGQSSGNTIYF. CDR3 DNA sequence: TGTGCCAGCAGTTACCCCGGACAGTCCTCTGGAAACACCATATATTTT.

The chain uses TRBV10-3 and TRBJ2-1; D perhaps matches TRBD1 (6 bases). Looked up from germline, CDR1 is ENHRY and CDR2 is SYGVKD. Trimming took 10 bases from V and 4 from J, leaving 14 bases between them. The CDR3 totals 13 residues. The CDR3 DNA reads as TGTGCCACCGCTACAGGGATTTACAATGAGCAGTTCTTC. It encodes CATATGIYNEQFF.

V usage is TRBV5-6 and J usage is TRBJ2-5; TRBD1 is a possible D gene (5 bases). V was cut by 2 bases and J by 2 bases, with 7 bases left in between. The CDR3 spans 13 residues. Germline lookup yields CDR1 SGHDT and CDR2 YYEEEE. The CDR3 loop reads CASSLDSQETQYF. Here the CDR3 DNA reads TGTGCCAGCAGCTTAGACAGTCAAGAGACCCAGTACTTC.

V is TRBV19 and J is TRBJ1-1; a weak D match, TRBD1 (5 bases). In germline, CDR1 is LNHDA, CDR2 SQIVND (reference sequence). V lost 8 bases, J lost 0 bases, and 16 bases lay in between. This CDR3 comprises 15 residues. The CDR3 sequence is CASAQGDSLNTEAFF. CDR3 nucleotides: TGTGCCAGTGCCCAAGGCGACAGCTTGAACACTGAAGCTTTCTTT.

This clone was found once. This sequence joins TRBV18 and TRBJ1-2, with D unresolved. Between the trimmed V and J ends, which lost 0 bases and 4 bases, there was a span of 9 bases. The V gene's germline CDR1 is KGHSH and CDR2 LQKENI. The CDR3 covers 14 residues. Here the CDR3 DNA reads TGTGCCAGCTCACCACCGGTCGCGGGCTATGGCTACACCTTC. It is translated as CASSPPVAGYGYTF.

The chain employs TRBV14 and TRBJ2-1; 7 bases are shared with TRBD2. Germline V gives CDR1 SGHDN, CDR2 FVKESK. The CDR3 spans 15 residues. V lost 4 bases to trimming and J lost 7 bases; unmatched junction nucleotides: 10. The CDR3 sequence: CASSPRSGTRNEQFF. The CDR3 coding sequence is TGTGCCAGCAGCCCTAGGAGCGGGACGCGAAATGAGCAGTTCTTC.

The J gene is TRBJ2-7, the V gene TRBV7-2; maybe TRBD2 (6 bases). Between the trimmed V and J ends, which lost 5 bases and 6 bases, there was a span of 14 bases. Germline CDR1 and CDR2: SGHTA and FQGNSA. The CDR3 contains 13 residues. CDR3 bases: TGTGCCAGCAGCCCGATTTGGGGAGGCGAGCAGTACTTC. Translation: CASSPIWGGEQYF.

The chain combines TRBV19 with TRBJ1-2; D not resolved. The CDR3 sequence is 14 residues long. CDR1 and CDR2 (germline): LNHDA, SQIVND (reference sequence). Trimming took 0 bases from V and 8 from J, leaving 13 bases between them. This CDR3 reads CASSIDHRLGGYTF. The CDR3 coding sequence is TGTGCCAGTAGTATAGATCACCGGCTAGGAGGCTACACCTTC.

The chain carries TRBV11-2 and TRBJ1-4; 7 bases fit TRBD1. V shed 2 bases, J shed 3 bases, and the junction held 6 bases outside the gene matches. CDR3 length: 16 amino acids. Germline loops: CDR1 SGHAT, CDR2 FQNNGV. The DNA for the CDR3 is TGTGCCAGCAGCTTATCTGAGGGGGCCCCTAATGAAAAACTGTTTTTT. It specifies CASSLSEGAPNEKLFF.

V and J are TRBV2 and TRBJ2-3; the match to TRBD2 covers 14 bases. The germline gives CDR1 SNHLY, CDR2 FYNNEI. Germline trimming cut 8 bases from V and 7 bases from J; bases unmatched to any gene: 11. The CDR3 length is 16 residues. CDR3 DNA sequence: TGTGCCAGCCTCAAGCCGGGACTAGCGGGAGCAAATACGCAGTATTTT. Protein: CASLKPGLAGANTQYF.

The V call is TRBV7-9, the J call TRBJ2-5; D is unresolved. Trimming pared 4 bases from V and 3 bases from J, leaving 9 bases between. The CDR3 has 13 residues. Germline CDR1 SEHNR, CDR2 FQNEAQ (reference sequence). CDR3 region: CASSSPLKETQYF. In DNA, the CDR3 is TGTGCCAGCAGCTCCCCACTGAAAGAGACCCAGTACTTC.

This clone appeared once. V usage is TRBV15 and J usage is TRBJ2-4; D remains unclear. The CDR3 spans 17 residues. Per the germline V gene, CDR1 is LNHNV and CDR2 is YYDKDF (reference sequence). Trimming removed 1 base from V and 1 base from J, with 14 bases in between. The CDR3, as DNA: TGTGCCACCAGCAGAGGGCGGTTCGACCCTGCCAAAAACATTCAGTACTTC. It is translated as CATSRGRFDPAKNIQYF.

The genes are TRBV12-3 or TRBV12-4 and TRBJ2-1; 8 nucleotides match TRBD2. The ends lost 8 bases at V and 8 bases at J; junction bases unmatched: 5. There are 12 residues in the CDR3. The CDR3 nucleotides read TGTGCCAGCTCGAGCGGGAGTTATGAGCAGTTCTTC. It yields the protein CASSSGSYEQFF.

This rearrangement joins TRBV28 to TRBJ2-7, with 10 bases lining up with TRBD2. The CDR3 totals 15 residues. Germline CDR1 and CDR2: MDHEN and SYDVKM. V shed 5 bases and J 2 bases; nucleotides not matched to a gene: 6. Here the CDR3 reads CASSHGLADTYEQYF. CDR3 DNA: TGTGCCAGCAGTCACGGACTAGCGGACACCTACGAGCAGTACTTC. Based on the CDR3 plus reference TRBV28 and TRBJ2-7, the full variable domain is DVKVTQSSRYLVKRTGEKVFLECVQDMDHENMFWYRQDPGLGLRLIYFSYDVKMKEKGDIPEGYSVSREKKERFSLILESASTNQTSMYLCASSHGLADTYEQYFGPGTRLTVT.

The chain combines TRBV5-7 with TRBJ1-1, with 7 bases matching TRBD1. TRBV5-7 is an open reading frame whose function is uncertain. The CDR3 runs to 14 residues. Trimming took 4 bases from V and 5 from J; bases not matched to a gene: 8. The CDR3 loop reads CASSLRQGGTEAFF. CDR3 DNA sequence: TGTGCCAGCAGCCTCAGACAGGGCGGTACTGAAGCTTTCTTT.

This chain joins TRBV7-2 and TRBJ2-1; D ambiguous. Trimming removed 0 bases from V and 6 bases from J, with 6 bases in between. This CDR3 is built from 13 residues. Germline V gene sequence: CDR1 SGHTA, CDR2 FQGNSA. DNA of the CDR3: TGTGCCAGCAGCTTAGCGAACTTCAATGAGCAGTTCTTC. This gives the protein CASSLANFNEQFF.

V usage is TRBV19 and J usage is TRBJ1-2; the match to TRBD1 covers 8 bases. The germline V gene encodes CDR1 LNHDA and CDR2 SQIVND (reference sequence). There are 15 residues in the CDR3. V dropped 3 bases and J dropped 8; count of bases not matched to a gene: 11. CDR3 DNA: TGTGCCAGTAGTATTGGTAGGACAGGGCACGAGGGCTACACCTTC. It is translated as CASSIGRTGHEGYTF.

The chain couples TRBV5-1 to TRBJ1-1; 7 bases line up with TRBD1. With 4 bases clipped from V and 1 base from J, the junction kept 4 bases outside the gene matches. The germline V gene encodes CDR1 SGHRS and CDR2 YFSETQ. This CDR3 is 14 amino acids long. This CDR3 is CASSVRTGNTEAFF. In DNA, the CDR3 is TGCGCCAGCAGCGTTAGGACAGGGAACACTGAAGCTTTCTTT.

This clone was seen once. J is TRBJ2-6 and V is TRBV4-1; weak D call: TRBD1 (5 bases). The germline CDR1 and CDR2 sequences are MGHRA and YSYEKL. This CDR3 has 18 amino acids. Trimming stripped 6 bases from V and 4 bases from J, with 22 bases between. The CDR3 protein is CASRPRQFTQSGANVLTF. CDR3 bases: TGCGCCAGCAGACCGAGACAGTTTACCCAGTCCGGGGCCAACGTCCTGACTTTC.

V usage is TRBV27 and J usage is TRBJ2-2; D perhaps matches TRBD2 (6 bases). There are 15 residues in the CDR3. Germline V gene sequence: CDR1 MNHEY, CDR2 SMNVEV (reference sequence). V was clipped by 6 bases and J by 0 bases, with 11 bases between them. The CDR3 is CASSPGVSNTGELFF. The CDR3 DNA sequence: TGTGCCAGCAGCCCGGGAGTGTCGAACACCGGGGAGCTGTTTTTT.

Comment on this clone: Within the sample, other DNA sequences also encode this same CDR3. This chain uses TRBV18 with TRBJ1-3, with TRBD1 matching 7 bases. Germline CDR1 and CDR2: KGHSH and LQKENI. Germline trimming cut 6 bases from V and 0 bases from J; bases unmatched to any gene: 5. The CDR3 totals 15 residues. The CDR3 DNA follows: TGTGCCAGCTCGCCGGGACAGAGCTCTGGAAACACCATATATTTT. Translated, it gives CASSPGQSSGNTIYF.

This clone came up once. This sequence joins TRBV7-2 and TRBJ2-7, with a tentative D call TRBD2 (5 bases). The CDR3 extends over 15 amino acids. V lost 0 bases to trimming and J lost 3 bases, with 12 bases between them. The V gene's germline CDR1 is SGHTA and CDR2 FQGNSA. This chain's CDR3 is CASSLAGESFYEQYF. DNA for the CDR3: TGTGCCAGCAGCTTAGCCGGGGAGAGTTTCTACGAGCAGTACTTC.

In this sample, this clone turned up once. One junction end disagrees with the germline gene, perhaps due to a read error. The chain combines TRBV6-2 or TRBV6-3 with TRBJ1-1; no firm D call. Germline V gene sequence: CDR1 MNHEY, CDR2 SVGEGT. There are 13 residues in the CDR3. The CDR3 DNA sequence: TGTGCCAGCAGTAAAGGGAAACGGACTGGAGCTTTCTTT. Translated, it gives CASSKGKRTGAFF.